Presented here are 27 T cell receptor beta chains from one specimen sequenced in a study of blood T cell repertoires in COVID-19. Libraries were prepared by immunoSEQ multiplex PCR; TCRdb keeps only in-frame clonotypes and omits some of them. The top ten clones hold 10% to 15% of a sample with about 280,000 clones, 80% to 90% of them seen once. The sequenced material came from peripheral blood. These receptors were obtained from a woman in her seventies with COVID-19, enrolled during active disease.

The chain uses TRBV9 and TRBJ2-7, with 8 nucleotides matching TRBD1. This CDR3 region has 14 residues. Unmatched junction bases numbered 7, after V lost 4 bases and J lost 4 bases. Germline V gene sequence: CDR1 SGDLS, CDR2 YYNGEE. The DNA of the CDR3 is TGTGCCAGCAGCTCGGACAGGGAAGGATACGAGCAGTACTTC. It yields the protein CASSSDREGYEQYF.

This clone appeared many times. This chain links TRBV5-1 with TRBJ2-1, with a tentative D call TRBD2 (5 bases). Germline lookup yields CDR1 SGHRS and CDR2 YFSETQ. The CDR3 length is 12 residues. The V and J ends lost 4 bases and 9 bases respectively, with 11 bases between them. CDR3 region: CASSQSEGEQFF. The CDR3 DNA reads TGCGCCAGCAGCCAATCCGAGGGTGAGCAGTTCTTC.

J is TRBJ2-5 and V is TRBV12-1; the DNA was not compared with TRBD2, the D call given in the table. TRBV12-1 is a recognized pseudogene. The CDR3 is 19 amino acids. The CDR3 nucleotides are TGTGCCAGCAGCTGTCCCCAGATCAGCGGGGGTGAAGGTTGGGAGACCCAGTACTTC. It encodes CASSCPQISGGEGWETQYF.

The chain links TRBV6-5 to TRBJ1-5; D is uncertain. CDR3 size: 14 residues. V lost 8 bases and J lost 0, with 11 bases in between. Germline-derived CDR1 and CDR2 are MNHEY and SVGAGI. CDR3 nucleotide sequence: TGTGCCAGCGGAGGGTTTTATAGCAATCAGCCCCAGCATTTT. This sequence encodes CASGGFYSNQPQHF.

The chain has TRBV5-1 and TRBJ1-4; no clear D gene. CDR1 and CDR2 (germline): SGHRS, YFSETQ. The CDR3 length is 14 residues. The V end lost 1 base, the J end lost 8 bases, and 12 bases lay between the germline ends. CDR3 region: CASSLNGEREKLFF. For the CDR3, the DNA is TGCGCCAGCAGCTTGAACGGGGAGCGGGAAAAACTGTTTTTT.

The CDR3: CASTSGQGWGYTF. The CDR3 DNA follows: TGTGCCAGCACGTCGGGACAGGGTTGGGGCTACACCTTC. This chain uses TRBV2 with TRBJ1-2; 9 bases map to TRBD1. The V gene's germline CDR1 is SNHLY and CDR2 FYNNEI. CDR3 length equals 13 residues. With V trimmed by 7 bases and J by 8 bases, 8 bases remained unmatched.

CDR3 sequence reads: CASSEGRNREDTQYF. DNA of the CDR3: TGCGCCAGCAGTGAGGGACGGAATAGGGAGGATACGCAGTATTTT. The rearrangement uses TRBV10-1 and TRBJ2-3; a weak D match, TRBD2 (5 bases). There are 15 residues in the CDR3. Trimming removed 2 bases from V and 6 bases from J, with 15 bases in between. In germline, CDR1 is WNHNN, CDR2 SYGVQD (reference sequence).

The rearrangement joins TRBV9 to TRBJ2-1; possibly TRBD2 for D (5 bases). The CDR3 totals 15 residues. Trimming removed 2 bases at V and 5 bases at J, with 14 bases between. Germline values: CDR1 SGDLS, CDR2 YYNGEE. CDR3 sequence: CASSVDSAVNNEQFF. As DNA, the CDR3 is TGTGCCAGCAGCGTTGACTCAGCGGTCAACAATGAGCAGTTCTTC.

This sequence joins TRBV27 and TRBJ2-5, with D perhaps TRBD2 (6 bases). The CDR3 covers 17 residues. The germline V gene has CDR1 MNHEY and CDR2 SMNVEV (reference sequence). Trimming cost V 0 bases and J 1 base, with 15 bases left between them. The CDR3 is CASSLSALAPIQETQYF. The CDR3 DNA reads TGTGCCAGCAGTTTATCCGCCCTAGCGCCAATCCAAGAGACCCAGTACTTC.

V usage is TRBV27 and J usage is TRBJ2-7; 7 positions agree with TRBD1. The germline gives CDR1 MNHEY, CDR2 SMNVEV (reference sequence). Trimming at V came to 5 bases and at J to 2 bases, leaving 9 bases not matched to a gene. This CDR3 spans 15 amino acids. The DNA of the CDR3 is TGTGCCAGCAGTGCCTACGGGACAGCTACCTACGAGCAGTACTTC. It translates to CASSAYGTATYEQYF.

V usage is TRBV20-1 and J usage is TRBJ2-7; the match to TRBD1 covers 10 bases. The CDR3 has 15 amino acids. Germline CDR1 reads DFQATT; CDR2 reads SNEGSKA (reference sequence). V trimming: 3 bases; J trimming: 5 bases; junction bases outside the gene matches: 10. This CDR3 reads CSASRTTGTGDEQYF. The CDR3 DNA reads TGCAGTGCTAGTCGAACCACCGGGACAGGGGACGAGCAGTACTTC.

V usage is TRBV21-1 and J usage is TRBJ2-1; the D call TRBD1 from the table was never checked on the DNA. TRBV21-1 is a known pseudogene. This CDR3 is 19 amino acids long. In DNA form, the CDR3 reads TGTGCCAGCAGAACTTTTTGGGACAAGGGTATTTTTAGGTACAATGAGCAGTTCTTC. Its protein product is CASRTFWDKGIFRYNEQFF.

The chain is built from TRBV9 and TRBJ2-6; D is uncertain. This CDR3 has 18 amino acids. Germline V lookup: CDR1 SGDLS, CDR2 YYNGEE. Deletions cut 0 bases from V and 0 bases from J, with 13 bases between. DNA for the CDR3: TGTGCCAGCAGCGTAGGGGCAGGTGTTGACTCTGGGGCCAACGTCCTGACTTTC. This encodes CASSVGAGVDSGANVLTF.

The chain has TRBV5-4 and TRBJ1-2, with D perhaps TRBD1 (5 bases). The CDR3 is 15 residues long. Trimming left V 0 bases short and J 8 bases short, with 17 bases between. Germline CDR1 SGHNT, CDR2 YYREEE (reference sequence). In DNA, the CDR3 is TGTGCCAGCAGCTTGGGAATGGAGGGACCCTGGGGCTACACCTTC. Translated: CASSLGMEGPWGYTF.

The chain joins TRBV2 to TRBJ1-4, with 9 bases fitting TRBD1. V lost 7 bases, J lost 8 bases, and 5 bases stayed unmatched. This CDR3 spans 13 amino acids. Per germline, CDR1 SNHLY and CDR2 FYNNEI. CDR3 DNA: TGTGCCAGCACCGGGACAGGGAAGGAAAAACTGTTTTTT. As protein: CASTGTGKEKLFF.

In DNA form, the CDR3 reads TGTGCCAGCAGTGTAGAACAGGGTACCCCCTACGAGCAGTACTTC. Its protein product is CASSVEQGTPYEQYF. The chain is built from TRBV2 and TRBJ2-7, with a weak D call TRBD1 (6 bases). CDR3 length: 15 amino acids. V was cut by 4 bases and J by 2 bases, with 15 bases left in between. Germline CDR1 is SNHLY and CDR2 is FYNNEI.

The V call is TRBV19, the J call TRBJ1-5; D possibly corresponds to TRBD1 (5 bases). The CDR3 runs 20 residues. CDR1 is LNHDA and CDR2 is SQIVND in the germline V gene (reference sequence). V was shortened by 4 bases and J by 3 bases, with 28 bases between the two germline ends. The chain's CDR3 is CASSTSTIRDRSISNQPQHF. The CDR3 coding sequence is TGTGCCAGTAGTACCTCAACAATCCGCGACAGATCTATTTCCAATCAGCCCCAGCATTTT. Supplemented by reference TRBV19 and TRBJ1-5, the full variable domain reads DGGITQSPKYLFRKEGQNVTLSCEQNLNHDAMYWYRQDPGQGLRLIYYSQIVNDFQKGDIAEGYSVSREKKESFPLTVTSAQKNPTAFYLCASSTSTIRDRSISNQPQHFGDGTRLSIL.

This clone has only one observation. The gene calls are TRBV19 and TRBJ1-5; TRBD1 matches at 8 bases. CDR1 LNHDA and CDR2 SQIVND come from the germline V gene (reference sequence). The V and J ends lost 9 bases and 6 bases, in that order; junction bases with no gene match: 10. The CDR3 sequence is 14 residues long. CDR3 in DNA: TGTGCCAGCCCCGACAGGGGACGGTGTCAGCCCCAGCATTTT. Amino acid sequence: CASPDRGRCQPQHF.

The genes are TRBV18 and TRBJ2-5; D is uncertain. The CDR3 length is 14 residues. Germline loops: CDR1 KGHSH, CDR2 LQKENI. Trimming shortened V by 2 bases and J by 5 bases, and 12 bases separated the two germline ends. The CDR3 reads CASSPWSSGETQYF. CDR3 bases: TGTGCCAGCTCACCATGGTCCAGTGGTGAGACCCAGTACTTC.

In the case of this clone: This sample also contains other DNA sequences that code for the same CDR3. The rearrangement links TRBV19 to TRBJ1-5, with 7 bases matching TRBD1. The germline V gene encodes CDR1 LNHDA and CDR2 SQIVND (reference sequence). Germline trimming cut 9 bases from V and 3 bases from J; bases unmatched to any gene: 5. There are 13 residues in the CDR3. CDR3 residues: CASRGQFNQPQHF. In nucleotides, the CDR3 is TGTGCCAGCCGGGGACAGTTCAATCAGCCCCAGCATTTT.

The chain recombines TRBV6-5 with TRBJ1-2; no clear D gene. The germline CDR1 and CDR2 sequences are MNHEY and SVGAGI. V lost 6 bases and J lost 3, with 17 bases in between. The CDR3 sequence is 15 residues long. The CDR3 region has the DNA TGTGCCAGCAGCCCAAACCGGGTTGGCTACTATGGCTACACCTTC. This codes for CASSPNRVGYYGYTF.

V is TRBV9 and J is TRBJ1-2; D might be TRBD1 (5 bases). This CDR3 region has 15 residues. Germline CDR1 reads SGDLS; CDR2 reads YYNGEE. Trimming removed 4 bases at V and 3 bases at J, with 16 bases between. CDR3 sequence (DNA): TGTGCCAGCAGCCCTTCGGGCAGGGAGGACTATGGCTACACCTTC. Residues: CASSPSGREDYGYTF. Full variable domain (remainder filled in from reference TRBV9 and TRBJ1-2): DSGVTQTPKHLITATGQRVTLRCSPRSGDLSVYWYQQSLDQGLQFLIQYYNGEERAKGNILERFSAQQFPDLHSELNLSSLELGDSALYFCASSPSGREDYGYTFGSGTRLTVV.

The chain links TRBV5-8 to TRBJ1-5, with D possibly being TRBD1 (6 bases). Germline-derived CDR1 and CDR2 are SGHTS and YDEGEE. Trimming cost V 4 bases and J 2 bases, with 16 bases left between them. The CDR3 spans 16 residues. Here the CDR3 reads CASSHTGGPGNQPQHF. The CDR3 nucleotides are TGTGCCAGCAGCCACACGGGGGGGCCTGGCAATCAGCCCCAGCATTTT. Drawing the rest from reference TRBV5-8 and TRBJ1-5, the complete variable domain is EAGVTQSPTHLIKTRGQQATLRCSPISGHTSVYWYQQALGLGLQFLLWYDEGEERNRGNFPPRFSGRQFPNYSSELNVNALELEDSALYLCASSHTGGPGNQPQHFGDGTRLSIL.

CDR3 DNA sequence: TGTGCCAGCAGCTTAGTACCGGGGGGTACCTACAATGAGCAGTTCTTC. Translating it yields CASSLVPGGTYNEQFF. The rearrangement joins TRBV7-9 to TRBJ2-1; 7 bases align to TRBD2. The ends lost 1 base at V and 2 bases at J; junction bases unmatched: 5. The germline V gene encodes CDR1 SEHNR and CDR2 FQNEAQ (reference sequence). The CDR3 is made up of 16 amino acids.

CDR3 coding DNA: TGTGCCAGCAGTTCCTCTGAGGGGGCCCAGCATTTT. Protein product: CASSSSEGAQHF. The rearrangement uses TRBV12-3 or TRBV12-4 and TRBJ1-5; perhaps TRBD1 as D (6 bases). This CDR3 has 12 amino acids. Deletions cut 4 bases from V and 11 bases from J, with 12 bases between.

V and J are TRBV10-3 and TRBJ2-3, with TRBD2 matching over 7 bases. Trimming took 6 bases from V and 1 from J; bases not matched to a gene: 4. Germline CDR1 is ENHRY and CDR2 is SYGVKD. The CDR3 spans 14 residues. CDR3 nucleotides: TGTGCCATCAGCGGGAGGCAGGGCACAGATACGCAGTATTTT. It yields the protein CAISGRQGTDTQYF.

V gene TRBV2 combines with J gene TRBJ1-2; no firm D call. Germline V gene lookup returns CDR1 SNHLY and CDR2 FYNNEI. The V gene lost 4 bases and the J gene lost 3 bases, with 6 bases spanning the gap. The CDR3 runs to 12 residues. The DNA of the CDR3 is TGTGCCAGCAGTGCACGGGACTATGGCTACACCTTC. Amino acid sequence: CASSARDYGYTF.